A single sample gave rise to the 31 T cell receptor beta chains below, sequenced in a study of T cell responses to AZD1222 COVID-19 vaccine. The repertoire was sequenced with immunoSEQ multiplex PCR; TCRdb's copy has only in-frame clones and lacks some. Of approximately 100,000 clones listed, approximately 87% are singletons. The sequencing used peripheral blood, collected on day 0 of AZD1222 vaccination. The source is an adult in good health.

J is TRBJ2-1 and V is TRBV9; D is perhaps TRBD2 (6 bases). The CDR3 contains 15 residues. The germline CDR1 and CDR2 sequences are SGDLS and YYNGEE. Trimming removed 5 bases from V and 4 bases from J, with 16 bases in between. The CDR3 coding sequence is TGTGCCAGCAGTGGGGACTCCCCAAGTTACAATGAGCAGTTCTTC. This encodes CASSGDSPSYNEQFF.

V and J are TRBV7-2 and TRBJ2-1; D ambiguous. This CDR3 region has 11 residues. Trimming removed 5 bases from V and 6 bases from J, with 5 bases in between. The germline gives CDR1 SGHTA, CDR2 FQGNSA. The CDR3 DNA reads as TGTGCCAGCAGCCCCTTCAATGAGCAGTTCTTC. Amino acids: CASSPFNEQFF.

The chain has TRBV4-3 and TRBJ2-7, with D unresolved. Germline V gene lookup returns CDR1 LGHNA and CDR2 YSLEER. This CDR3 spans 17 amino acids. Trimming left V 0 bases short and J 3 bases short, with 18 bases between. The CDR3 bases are TGCGCCAGCAGCCAAGAGATTGGGCCAGAGCCTCTCTACGAGCAGTACTTC. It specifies CASSQEIGPEPLYEQYF.

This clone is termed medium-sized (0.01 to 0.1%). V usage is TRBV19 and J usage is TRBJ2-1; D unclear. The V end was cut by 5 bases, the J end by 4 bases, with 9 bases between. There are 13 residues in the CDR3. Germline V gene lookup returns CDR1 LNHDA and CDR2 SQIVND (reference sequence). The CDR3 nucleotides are TGTGCCAGTAGTCCCCCCAAATACAATGAGCAGTTCTTC. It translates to CASSPPKYNEQFF.

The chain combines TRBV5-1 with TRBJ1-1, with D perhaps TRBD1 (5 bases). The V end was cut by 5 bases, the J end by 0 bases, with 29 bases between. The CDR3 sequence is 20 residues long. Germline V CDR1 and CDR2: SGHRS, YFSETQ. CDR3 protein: CASRPALGGIQESMNTEAFF. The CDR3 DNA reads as TGCGCCAGCAGACCTGCGCTGGGTGGAATACAGGAGAGTATGAACACTGAAGCTTTCTTT.

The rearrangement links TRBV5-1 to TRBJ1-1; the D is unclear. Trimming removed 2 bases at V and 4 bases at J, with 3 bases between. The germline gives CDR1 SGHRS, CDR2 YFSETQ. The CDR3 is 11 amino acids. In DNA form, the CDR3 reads TGCGCCAGCAGCTTAGGCACTGAAGCTTTCTTT. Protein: CASSLGTEAFF. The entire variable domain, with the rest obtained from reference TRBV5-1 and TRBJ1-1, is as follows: KAGVTQTPRYLIKTRGQQVTLSCSPISGHRSVSWYQQTPGQGLQFLFEYFSETQRNKGNFPGRFSGRQFSNSRSEMNVSTLELGDSALYLCASSLGTEAFFGQGTRLTVV.

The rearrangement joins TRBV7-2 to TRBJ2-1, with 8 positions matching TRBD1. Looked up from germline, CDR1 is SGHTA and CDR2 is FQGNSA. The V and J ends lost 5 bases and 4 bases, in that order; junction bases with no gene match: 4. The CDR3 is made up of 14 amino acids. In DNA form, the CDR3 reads TGTGCCAGCAGCCCAGGACAGGGTTACAATGAGCAGTTCTTC. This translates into CASSPGQGYNEQFF.

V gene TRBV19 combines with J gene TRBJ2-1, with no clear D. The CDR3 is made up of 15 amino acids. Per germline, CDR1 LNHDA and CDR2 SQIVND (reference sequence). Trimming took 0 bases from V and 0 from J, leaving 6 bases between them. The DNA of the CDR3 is TGTGCCAGTAGTATAGATCAAAGCTCCTACAATGAGCAGTTCTTC. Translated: CASSIDQSSYNEQFF.

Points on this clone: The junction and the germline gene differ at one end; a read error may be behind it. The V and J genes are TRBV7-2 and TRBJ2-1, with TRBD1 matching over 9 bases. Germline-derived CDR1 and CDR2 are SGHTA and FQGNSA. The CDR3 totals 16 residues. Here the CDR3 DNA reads TGTGCCAGCAGCCCCCCAGGACAGGGGAGAGGGAGTGAGCGCATCTTC. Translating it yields CASSPPGQGRGSERIF.

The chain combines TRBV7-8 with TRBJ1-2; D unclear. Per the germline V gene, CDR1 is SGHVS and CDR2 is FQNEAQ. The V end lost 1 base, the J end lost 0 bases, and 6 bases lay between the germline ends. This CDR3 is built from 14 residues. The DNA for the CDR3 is TGTGCCAGCAGCTTAGGCGACTCTAACTATGGCTACACCTTC. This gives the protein CASSLGDSNYGYTF.

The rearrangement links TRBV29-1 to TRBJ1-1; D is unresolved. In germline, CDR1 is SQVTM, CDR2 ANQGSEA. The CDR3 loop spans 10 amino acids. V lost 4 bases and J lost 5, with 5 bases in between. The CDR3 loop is CSVGTTEAFF. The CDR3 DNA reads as TGCAGCGTTGGGACGACTGAAGCTTTCTTT.

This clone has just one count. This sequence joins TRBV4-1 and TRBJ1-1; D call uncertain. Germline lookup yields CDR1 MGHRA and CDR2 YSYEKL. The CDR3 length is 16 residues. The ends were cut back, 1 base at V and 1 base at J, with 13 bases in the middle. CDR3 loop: CASSQAPGLRNTEAFF. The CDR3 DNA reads TGCGCCAGCAGCCAAGCTCCGGGCCTACGGAACACTGAAGCTTTCTTT.

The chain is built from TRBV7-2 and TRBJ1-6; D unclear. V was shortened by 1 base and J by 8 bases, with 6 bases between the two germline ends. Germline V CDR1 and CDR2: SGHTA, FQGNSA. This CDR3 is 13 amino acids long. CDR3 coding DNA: TGTGCCAGCAGCTTAGAACGGGATTCACCCCTCCACTTT. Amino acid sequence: CASSLERDSPLHF. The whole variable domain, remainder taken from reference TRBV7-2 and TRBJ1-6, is GAGVSQSPSNKVTEKGKDVELRCDPISGHTALYWYRQSLGQGLEFLIYFQGNSAPDKSGLPSDRFSAERTGGSVSTLTIQRTQQEDSAVYLCASSLERDSPLHFGNGTRLTVT.

In DNA, the CDR3 is TGTGCCACCAGCGGTCGACTAGCGGGAGGGTCGAATACGCAGTATTTT. Translated: CATSGRLAGGSNTQYF. This chain joins TRBV15 and TRBJ2-3; TRBD2 matches at 14 bases. Germline V lookup: CDR1 LNHNV, CDR2 YYDKDF (reference sequence). V lost 5 bases to trimming and J lost 7 bases; unmatched junction nucleotides: 8. The CDR3 extends over 16 amino acids.

The CDR3 loop reads CASSQGRGYTYQETQYF. For the CDR3, the DNA is TGTGCCAGCAGTCAGGGGAGGGGCTATACGTACCAAGAGACCCAGTACTTC. This chain joins TRBV6-2 or TRBV6-3 and TRBJ2-5, with a tentative D call TRBD2 (7 bases). CDR3 size: 17 residues. V dropped 5 bases and J dropped 0 bases, with 19 bases sitting between them. Germline V gives CDR1 MNHEY, CDR2 SVGEGT.

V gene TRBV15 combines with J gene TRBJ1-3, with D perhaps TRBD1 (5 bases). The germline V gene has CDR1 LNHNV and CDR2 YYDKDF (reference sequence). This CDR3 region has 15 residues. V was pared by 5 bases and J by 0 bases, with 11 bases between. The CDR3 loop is CATSATRGSGNTIYF. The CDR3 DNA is TGTGCCACCAGCGCGACAAGGGGCTCTGGAAACACCATATATTTT.

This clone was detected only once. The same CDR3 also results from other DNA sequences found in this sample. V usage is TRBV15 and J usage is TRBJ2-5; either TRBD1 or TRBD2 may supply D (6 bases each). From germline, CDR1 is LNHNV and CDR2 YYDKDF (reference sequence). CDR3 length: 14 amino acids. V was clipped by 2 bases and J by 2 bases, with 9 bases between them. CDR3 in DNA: TGTGCCACCAGCAGAAGAGGGGGGCAAGAGACCCAGTACTTC. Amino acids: CATSRRGGQETQYF. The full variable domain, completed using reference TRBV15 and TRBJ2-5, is DAMVIQNPRYQVTQFGKPVTLSCSQTLNHNVMYWYQQKSSQAPKLLFHYYDKDFNNEADTPDNFQSRRPNTSFCFLDIRSPGLGDTAMYLCATSRRGGQETQYFGPGTRLLVL.

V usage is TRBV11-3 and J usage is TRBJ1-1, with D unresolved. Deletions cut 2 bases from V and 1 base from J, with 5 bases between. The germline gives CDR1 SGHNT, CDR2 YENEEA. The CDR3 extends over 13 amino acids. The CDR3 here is CASSLLGNTEAFF. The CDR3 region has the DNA TGTGCCAGCAGCTTACTAGGGAACACTGAAGCTTTCTTT.

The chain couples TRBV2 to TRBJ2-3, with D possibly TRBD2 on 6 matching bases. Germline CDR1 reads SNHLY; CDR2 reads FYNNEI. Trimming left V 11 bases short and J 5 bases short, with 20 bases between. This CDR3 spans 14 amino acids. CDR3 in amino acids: CAGGGGTRLDTQYF. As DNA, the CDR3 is TGTGCCGGAGGCGGCGGGACCCGTCTAGATACGCAGTATTTT.

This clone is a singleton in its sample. CDR3 coding DNA: TGTGCCAGCAGCTATTTGGTCTTCAATTCACCCCTCCACTTT. It translates to CASSYLVFNSPLHF. The chain has TRBV7-2 and TRBJ1-6; no definite D call. V was pared by 4 bases and J by 7 bases, with 11 bases between. There are 14 residues in the CDR3. The germline gives CDR1 SGHTA, CDR2 FQGNSA.

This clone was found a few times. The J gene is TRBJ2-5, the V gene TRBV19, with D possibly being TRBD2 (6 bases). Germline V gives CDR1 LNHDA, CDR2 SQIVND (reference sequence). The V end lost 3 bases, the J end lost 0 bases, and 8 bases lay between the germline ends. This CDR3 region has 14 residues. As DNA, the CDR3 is TGTGCCAGTAGTATCCGGGGGTACCAAGAGACCCAGTACTTC. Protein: CASSIRGYQETQYF.

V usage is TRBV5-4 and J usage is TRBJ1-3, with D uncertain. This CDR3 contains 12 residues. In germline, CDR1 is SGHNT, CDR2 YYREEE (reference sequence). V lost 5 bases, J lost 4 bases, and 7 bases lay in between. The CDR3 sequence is CASSSRGNTIYF. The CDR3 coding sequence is TGTGCCAGCAGTTCGAGAGGAAACACCATATATTTT.

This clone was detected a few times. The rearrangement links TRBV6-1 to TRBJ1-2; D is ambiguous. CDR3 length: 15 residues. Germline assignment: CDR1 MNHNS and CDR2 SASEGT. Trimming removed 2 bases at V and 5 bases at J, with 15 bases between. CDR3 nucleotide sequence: TGTGCCAGCAGTGAACAAGCGGGCGCGTGGTATGGCTACACCTTC. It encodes CASSEQAGAWYGYTF.

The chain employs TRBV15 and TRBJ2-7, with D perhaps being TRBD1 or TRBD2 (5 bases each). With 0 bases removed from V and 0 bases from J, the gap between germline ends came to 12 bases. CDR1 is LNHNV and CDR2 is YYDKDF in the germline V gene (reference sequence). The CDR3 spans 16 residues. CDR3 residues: CATSREASGASYEQYF. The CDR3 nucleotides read TGTGCCACCAGCAGAGAGGCCTCCGGGGCCTCCTACGAGCAGTACTTC. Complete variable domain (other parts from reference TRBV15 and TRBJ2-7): DAMVIQNPRYQVTQFGKPVTLSCSQTLNHNVMYWYQQKSSQAPKLLFHYYDKDFNNEADTPDNFQSRRPNTSFCFLDIRSPGLGDTAMYLCATSREASGASYEQYFGPGTRLTVT.

The chain's CDR3 is CASSLASSYEQFF. Written as DNA, the CDR3 is TGTGCCAGCAGCTTGGCGTCTAGCTATGAGCAGTTCTTC. The chain couples TRBV5-4 to TRBJ2-1, with D perhaps TRBD2 (5 bases). The ends were cut back, 0 bases at V and 8 bases at J, with 9 bases in the middle. Germline V CDR1 and CDR2: SGHNT, YYREEE (reference sequence). CDR3 length: 13 amino acids.

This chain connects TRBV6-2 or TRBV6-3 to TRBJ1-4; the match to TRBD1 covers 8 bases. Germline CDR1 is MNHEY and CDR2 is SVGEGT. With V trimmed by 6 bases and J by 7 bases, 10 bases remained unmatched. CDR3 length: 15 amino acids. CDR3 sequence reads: CASSHFGTGSEKLFF. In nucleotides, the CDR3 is TGTGCCAGCAGCCACTTCGGGACAGGCTCTGAAAAACTGTTTTTT.

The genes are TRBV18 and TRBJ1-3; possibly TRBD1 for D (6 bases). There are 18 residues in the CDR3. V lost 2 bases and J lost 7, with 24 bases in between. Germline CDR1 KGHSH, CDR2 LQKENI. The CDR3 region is CASSPLGSGAFSWNTIYF. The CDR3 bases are TGTGCCAGCTCACCATTGGGGTCGGGGGCCTTCTCTTGGAACACCATATATTTT.

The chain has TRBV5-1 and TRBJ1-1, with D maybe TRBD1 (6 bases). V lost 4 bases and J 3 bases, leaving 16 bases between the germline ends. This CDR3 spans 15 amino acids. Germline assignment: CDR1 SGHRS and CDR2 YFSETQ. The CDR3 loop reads CASSTHGTTDTEAFF. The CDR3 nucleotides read TGCGCCAGCAGCACCCACGGGACAACGGACACTGAAGCTTTCTTT.

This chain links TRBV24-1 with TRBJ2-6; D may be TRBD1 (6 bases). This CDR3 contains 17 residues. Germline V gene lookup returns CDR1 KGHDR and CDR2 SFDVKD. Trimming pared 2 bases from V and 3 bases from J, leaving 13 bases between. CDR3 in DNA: TGTGCCACCAGTGATTCACAGGGAGATAGTGGGGCCAACGTCCTGACTTTC. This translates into CATSDSQGDSGANVLTF.

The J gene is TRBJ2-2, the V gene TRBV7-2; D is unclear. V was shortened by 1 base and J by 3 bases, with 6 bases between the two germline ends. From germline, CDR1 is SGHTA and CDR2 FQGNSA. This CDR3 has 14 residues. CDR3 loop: CASSLVAYTGELFF. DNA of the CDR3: TGTGCCAGCAGCTTAGTCGCCTACACCGGGGAGCTGTTTTTT. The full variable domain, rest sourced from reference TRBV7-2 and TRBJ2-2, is GAGVSQSPSNKVTEKGKDVELRCDPISGHTALYWYRQSLGQGLEFLIYFQGNSAPDKSGLPSDRFSAERTGGSVSTLTIQRTQQEDSAVYLCASSLVAYTGELFFGEGSRLTVL.

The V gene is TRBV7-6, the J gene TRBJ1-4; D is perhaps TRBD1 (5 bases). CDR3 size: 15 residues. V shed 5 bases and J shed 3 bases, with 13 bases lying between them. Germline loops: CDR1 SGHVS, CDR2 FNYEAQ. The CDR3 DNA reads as TGTGCCAGCAGCAATCAGGGAGGGCCTAATGAAAAACTGTTTTTT. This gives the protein CASSNQGGPNEKLFF.